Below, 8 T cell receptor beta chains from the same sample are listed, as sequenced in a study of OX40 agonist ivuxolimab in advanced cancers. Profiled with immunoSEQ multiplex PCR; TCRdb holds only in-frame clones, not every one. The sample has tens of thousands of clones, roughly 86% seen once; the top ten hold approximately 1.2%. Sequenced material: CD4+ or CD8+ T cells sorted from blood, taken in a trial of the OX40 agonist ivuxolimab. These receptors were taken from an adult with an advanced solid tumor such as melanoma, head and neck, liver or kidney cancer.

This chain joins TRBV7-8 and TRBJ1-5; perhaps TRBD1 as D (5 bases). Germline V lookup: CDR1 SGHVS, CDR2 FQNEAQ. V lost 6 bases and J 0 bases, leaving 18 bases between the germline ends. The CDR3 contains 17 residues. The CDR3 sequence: CASSGSRGRDSNQPQHF. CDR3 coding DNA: TGTGCCAGCAGTGGGTCACGGGGGAGGGATAGCAATCAGCCCCAGCATTTT.

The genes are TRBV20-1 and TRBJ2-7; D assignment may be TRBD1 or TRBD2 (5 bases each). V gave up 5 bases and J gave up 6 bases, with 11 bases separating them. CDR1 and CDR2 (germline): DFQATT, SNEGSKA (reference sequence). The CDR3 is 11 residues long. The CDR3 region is CSAPKGSEQYF. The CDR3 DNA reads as TGCAGTGCTCCTAAGGGGAGCGAGCAGTACTTC.

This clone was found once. DNA for the CDR3: TGTGCCAGCAGTTACGAACAGGACATTCAGCCCCAGCATTTT. It translates to CASSYEQDIQPQHF. The rearrangement uses TRBV6-6 and TRBJ1-5; D is possibly TRBD1 (5 bases). The CDR3 totals 14 residues. Per germline, CDR1 MNHNY and CDR2 SVGAGI (reference sequence). V was clipped by 2 bases and J by 6 bases, with 11 bases between them.

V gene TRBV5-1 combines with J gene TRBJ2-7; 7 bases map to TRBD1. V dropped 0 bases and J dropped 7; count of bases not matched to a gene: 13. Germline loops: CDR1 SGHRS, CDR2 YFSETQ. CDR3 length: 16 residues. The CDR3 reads CASSLVSGTARTEQYF. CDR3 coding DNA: TGCGCCAGCAGCTTGGTTTCAGGGACAGCACGTACGGAGCAGTACTTC.

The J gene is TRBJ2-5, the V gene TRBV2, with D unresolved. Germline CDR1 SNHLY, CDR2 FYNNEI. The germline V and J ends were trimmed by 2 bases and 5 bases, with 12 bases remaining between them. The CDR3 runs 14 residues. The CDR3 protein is CASSERERRETQYF. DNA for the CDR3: TGTGCCAGCAGTGAACGCGAAAGACGGGAGACCCAGTACTTC.

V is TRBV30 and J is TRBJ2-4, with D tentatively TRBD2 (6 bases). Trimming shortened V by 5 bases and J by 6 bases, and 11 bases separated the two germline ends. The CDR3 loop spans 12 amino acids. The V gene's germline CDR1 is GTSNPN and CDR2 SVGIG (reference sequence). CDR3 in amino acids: CAWAGLTNIQYF. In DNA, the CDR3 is TGTGCCTGGGCGGGGCTTACAAACATTCAGTACTTC. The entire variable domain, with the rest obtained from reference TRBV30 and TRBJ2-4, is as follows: SQTIHQWPATLVQPVGSPLSLECTVEGTSNPNLYWYRQAAGRGLQLLFYSVGIGQISSEVPQNLSASRPQDRQFILSSKKLLLSDSGFYLCAWAGLTNIQYFGAGTRLSVL.

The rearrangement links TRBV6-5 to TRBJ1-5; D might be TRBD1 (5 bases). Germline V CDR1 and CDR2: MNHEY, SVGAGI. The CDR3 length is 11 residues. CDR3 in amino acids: CATGTGQPQHF. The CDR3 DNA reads TGTGCGACCGGGACCGGTCAGCCCCAGCATTTT.

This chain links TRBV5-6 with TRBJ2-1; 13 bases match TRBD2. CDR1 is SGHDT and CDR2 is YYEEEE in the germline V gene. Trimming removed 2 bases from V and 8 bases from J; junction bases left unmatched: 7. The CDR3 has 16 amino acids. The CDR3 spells CASSFIRTSGSDEQFF. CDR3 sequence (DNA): TGTGCCAGCAGCTTCATAAGGACTAGCGGGAGCGATGAGCAGTTCTTC.